Detailed here is one T cell receptor (beta chain). This entry is derived from a study of blood T cell repertoires in COVID-19. Whole-study context: The United States, Italy and Spain were the sources of the acute and convalescent COVID-19 samples. Sample material is recorded as cDNA or gDNA derived from T cells, B-cell-depleted T cells, or PBMCs.

Here immunoSEQ multiplex PCR was the method, and the copy in TCRdb shows in-frame clones only, minus some. The sample includes about 140,000 clones, 88% seen only once; the top ten take 8% to 11%. There are 14 residues in the CDR3. V was pared by 2 bases and J by 7 bases, with 9 bases between. The germline V gene has CDR1 SGHTA and CDR2 FQGTGA. This chain connects TRBV7-3 to TRBJ1-6; TRBD1 might be the D (5 bases). The receptor was isolated from a man between 45 and 60 years old with active or convalescent COVID-19. Sequenced material: peripheral blood. The CDR3 loop reads CASSLDSANSPLHF. In nucleotides, the CDR3 is TGTGCCAGCAGCTTAGACAGCGCAAATTCACCCCTCCACTTT. The full variable domain, its missing parts supplied by reference TRBV7-3 and TRBJ1-6, is GAGVSQTPSNKVTEKGKYVELRCDPISGHTALYWYRQSLGQGPEFLIYFQGTGAADDSGLPNDRFFAVRPEGSVSTLKIQRTERGDSAVYLCASSLDSANSPLHFGNGTRLTVT.